The clone carrying this TCR beta chain occurred a few times. The antigen is undetermined. This entry is derived from a study of CD8 T cells in ankylosing spondylitis. Notes on the study in general: Certain motif variants had earlier appeared in reactive arthritis synovial fluid and blood. Significant enrichment of disease-linked clones was reportedly seen in matched ankylosing spondylitis synovial fluid. CD8+ by phenotype, disease-linked clones were relatively rare in peripheral blood.

Quantitative barcoded 5'-RACE was used to prepare TCR beta libraries. Using its own MiXCR run on the 5' RACE reads, TCRdb lists one record per CDR3 protein. Of 350,000 or so distinct CDR3 sequences in the sample, 14% to 15% were seen once. Material for sequencing was blood, either unsorted or a sorted T cell fraction (not recorded which). The TCR was taken from a male donor with ankylosing spondylitis or in good health (not recorded which).

The CDR3 coding sequence is TGTGCCAGCAGACGGGGACTAGCGGTTAACTCCTACGAGCAGTACTTC. Protein: CASRRGLAVNSYEQYF. The chain combines TRBV3-1 with TRBJ2-7; 11 positions match TRBD2. This CDR3 comprises 16 residues. With 6 bases clipped from V and 0 bases from J, the junction kept 7 bases outside the gene matches. Germline V gene lookup returns CDR1 LGHDT and CDR2 YNNKEL (reference sequence).